This T cell receptor beta chain was captured in a study of post-analysis software for immune sequencing data. As for the study in general: The disease courses covered relapsing-remitting, secondary progressive and progressive-relapsing multiple sclerosis. Overall study findings and caveats: Controls had lower frequencies than patients of about 5 TRBV segments, which included TRBV5-6, TRBV5-1 and TRBV20-1. Pronounced co-clustering by F measure was evident among identically batched samples. Significantly decreased normalized Chao1 diversity was recorded for multiple sclerosis patients relative to controls.

Every TCR beta cDNA library bore unique molecular identifiers. Input populations of 1 to 10 million T cells gave rise to a few hundred thousand cDNA molecules. MiXCR, run by TCRdb on the PCR reads, gives a single entry per CDR3 protein. The table has approximately 690,000 distinct CDR3 sequences, approximately 60% seen once. With respect to this clonotype: What it recognizes is unknown.

Germline loops: CDR1 SGHDT, CDR2 YYEEEE. Trimming removed 4 bases from V and 6 bases from J, with 11 bases in between. CDR3 length equals 13 residues. The rearrangement uses TRBV5-6 and TRBJ2-1; D uncertain. Sequenced sample: blood. This TCR derives from a girl aged 2 to 9 with multiple sclerosis. The CDR3, as DNA: TGTGCCAGCAGCGGCGGACCCTCCAATGAGCAGTTCTTC. This codes for CASSGGPSNEQFF.